This TCR beta chain was documented in a study of low-dose radiotherapy and immunotherapy resistance in tumors. CDR3 length: 15 amino acids. Both TCRalpha and TCRbeta chains were reverse transcribed with V-gene-specific primers. TCRs were put through 15 to 25 PCR cycles of amplification with Phusion. A constant-region primer and the V-primer adapter served as the primer pair. mRNA isolates were amplified via in vitro transcription. One entry per CDR3 protein results from TCRdb running MiXCR on the reads. The profile shows about 84,000 distinct CDR3 sequences, around a sixth of them singletons. This clonotype was seen ten or more times. Regarding time point: after trial treatment. This sample's treatment: LDRT plus nivolumab, ipilimumab, low-dose cyclophosphamide and aspirin (RACIN trial).

The sequences come from PBMCs, collected after low-dose radiotherapy plus immunotherapy. The chain carries TRBV21-1 and TRBJ2-7; the D segment call TRBD2 is taken from the table without a DNA check. TRBV21-1 is a pseudogene locus. The sequence was collected from a male donor with prostate cancer. The CDR3 is CASSTPTSVVHEQYF. The CDR3 region has the DNA TGTGCCAGCAGCACGCCGACTAGCGTGGTACACGAGCAGTACTTC.